These T cell receptor beta chains were read from a single sample in a study of vaccination and CD4 T cells after COVID-19. For these receptors, no antigen is known. TCRdb reanalysed the PCR reads using MiXCR and keeps one entry per CDR3 protein. The table includes about 15,000 distinct CDR3 sequences, around 66% detected once. The sample consisted of CD4+ T cells from blood, cultured in vitro. These receptors originate from a human donor who had recovered from COVID-19. The CDR3 runs from the conserved cysteine through the conserved F or W. Fields, in order: D gene, clone size, J gene, V gene, CDR3 protein, CDR3 DNA. A D gene is named only where the DNA matches it firmly. Not all rows give a size; the values are once, few, many and, for expanded clones, a class.

NA NA TRBJ2-7 TRBV30 CAWSTGAYEQYF TGTGCCTGGAGTACCGGGGCCTACGAGCAGTACTTC
NA NA TRBJ1-5 TRBV7-2 CASSLSQNQPQHF TGTGCCAGCAGCTTAAGTCAGAATCAGCCCCAGCATTTT
NA NA TRBJ1-6 TRBV27 CASRGQSFYNSPLHF TGTGCCAGCAGAGGACAGTCTTTCTATAATTCACCCCTCCACTTT
NA NA TRBJ1-2 TRBV27 CASRGPGSYGYTF TGTGCCAGCAGAGGGCCCGGGTCCTATGGCTACACCTTC
TRBD1 NA TRBJ2-7 TRBV6-2/TRBV6-3 CASSTRTGAYEQYF TGTGCCAGCAGTACGCGGACAGGGGCCTACGAGCAGTACTTC
NA NA TRBJ1-6 TRBV30 CAWSAQANSPLHF TGTGCCTGGAGTGCCCAGGCAAATTCACCCCTCCACTTT
TRBD1 NA TRBJ2-3 TRBV20-1 CSATGTGITTDTQYF TGCAGTGCTACCGGGACAGGGATTACCACAGATACGCAGTATTTT
NA NA TRBJ2-2 TRBV7-2 CASSLALGPVGTGELFF TGTGCCAGCAGCTTAGCACTCGGCCCCGTTGGCACCGGGGAGCTGTTTTTT
TRBD1 few TRBJ1-2 TRBV7-9 CASRTSGGNGYTF TGTGCCAGCAGGACGTCAGGGGGGAATGGCTACACCTTC
TRBD1 NA TRBJ1-5 TRBV7-2 CASSSGQLDHEPQHF TGTGCCAGCAGCTCGGGACAGCTAGATCATGAGCCCCAGCATTTT
TRBD2 few TRBJ2-2 TRBV20-1 CSALVRTSGRPGELFF TGCAGTGCACTAGTTCGGACTAGCGGGAGGCCCGGGGAGCTGTTTTTT
TRBD2 few TRBJ2-1 TRBV7-8 CASSTRTSGYNEQFF TGTGCCAGCAGCACACGGACTAGCGGATACAATGAGCAGTTCTTC
NA NA TRBJ1-1 TRBV15 CATSRDRGATEAFF TGTGCCACCAGCAGAGATCGGGGGGCCACTGAAGCTTTCTTT
NA once TRBJ1-1 TRBV7-9 CASSLDSRGNTEAFF TGTGCCAGCAGCTTAGATTCTCGAGGGAACACTGAAGCTTTCTTT
TRBD1 NA TRBJ2-7 TRBV28 CASKDRVGSYEQYF TGTGCCAGCAAGGACAGGGTGGGTTCCTACGAGCAGTACTTC
NA NA TRBJ2-3 TRBV5-1 CASSLAGRDTQYF TGCGCCAGCAGCTTGGCCGGACGGGATACGCAGTATTTT
NA NA TRBJ1-6 TRBV27 CASSLGQSNSPLHF TGTGCCAGCAGTTTAGGCCAGTCAAATTCACCCCTCCACTTT
NA NA TRBJ1-5 TRBV30 CAWSVQGNQPQHF TGTGCCTGGAGTGTACAGGGCAATCAGCCCCAGCATTTT
NA NA TRBJ2-5 TRBV12-3/TRBV12-4 CASSQESGRGKETQYF TGTGCCAGCAGCCAAGAATCAGGGAGGGGGAAAGAGACCCAGTACTTC
NA once TRBJ1-2 TRBV28 CASSFLTNYGYTF TGTGCCAGCAGTTTTCTAACTAACTATGGCTACACCTTC
TRBD1 NA TRBJ1-2 TRBV7-2 CASSRTGGGYGYTF TGTGCCAGCAGCCGTACAGGGGGGGGCTATGGCTACACCTTC
NA NA TRBJ2-7 TRBV27 CASSPKHRDTGEQYF TGTGCCAGCAGTCCTAAACACCGGGACACAGGCGAGCAGTACTTC
NA NA TRBJ1-4 TRBV7-9 CASSSTGNLEKLFF TGTGCCAGCAGCTCAACAGGGAATCTTGAAAAACTGTTTTTT
NA once TRBJ2-2 TRBV30 CAWRRQNTGELFF TGTGCCTGGAGAAGACAGAACACCGGGGAGCTGTTTTTT
NA NA TRBJ1-5 TRBV2 CASSSPGRRSNQPQHF TGTGCCAGCAGTTCGCCGGGACGGAGAAGCAATCAGCCCCAGCATTTT
TRBD1 once TRBJ2-3 TRBV7-2 CASSPRPGTGERGTQYF TGTGCCAGCAGCCCCCGCCCGGGGACAGGGGAAAGGGGTACGCAGTATTTT
TRBD2 NA TRBJ2-2 TRBV15 CATSRPGGTSGSSAGELFF TGTGCCACCAGCAGACCTGGAGGGACTAGCGGGAGCTCGGCCGGGGAGCTGTTTTTT
NA NA TRBJ2-1 TRBV7-2 CASSRQGGYNEQFF TGTGCCAGCAGCCGACAGGGAGGCTACAATGAGCAGTTCTTC
NA NA TRBJ1-5 TRBV20-1 CSARPQGSNQPQHF TGCAGTGCTAGACCCCAGGGAAGCAATCAGCCCCAGCATTTT
TRBD1 few TRBJ1-2 TRBV7-2 CASSLGGQGYGYTF TGTGCCAGCAGCTTAGGGGGACAGGGGTATGGCTACACCTTC
NA few TRBJ2-5 TRBV6-1 CASSKGWGYQETQYF TGTGCCAGCAGCAAGGGTTGGGGGTACCAAGAGACCCAGTACTTC
NA NA TRBJ1-2 TRBV20-1 CSAIGYTF TGCAGTGCTATCGGCTACACCTTC